The 19 T cell receptor beta chains below were found in one sample sequenced in a study of cytomegalovirus exposure and HLA in healthy donors. Primers for the PCR totalled 60 Vbeta and 13 Jbeta. Data came from immunoSEQ multiplex PCR; TCRdb stores just in-frame clones and leaves some out. The sample includes roughly 150,000 clones, roughly 81% seen only once; the top ten take 2% to 2.5%. Sequencing was carried out using PBMCs. These receptors were taken from a woman younger than 35 in good health and CMV-seronegative.

The CDR3 DNA reads TGCGCCAGCAGCTTGGTGGGGCAGGGGGCTAATTCACCCCTCCACTTT. It encodes CASSLVGQGANSPLHF. The genes are TRBV5-1 and TRBJ1-6; the match to TRBD1 covers 8 bases. The CDR3 covers 16 residues. The J segment lost 6 bases and the V segment lost 0 bases, leaving 5 bases of the junction unmatched. Looked up from germline, CDR1 is SGHRS and CDR2 is YFSETQ.

On this clone: Other DNA sequences from this sample encode an identical CDR3 as well. For the CDR3, the DNA is TGTGCCAGCAGCTTGGGACAGATATATGGCTACACCTTC. Translation: CASSLGQIYGYTF. The chain recombines TRBV7-2 with TRBJ1-2; 7 positions match TRBD1. The CDR3 is 13 amino acids. Germline trimming cut 3 bases from V and 5 bases from J; bases unmatched to any gene: 3. CDR1 and CDR2 from the germline V gene are SGHTA and FQGNSA. The full variable domain, with the rest looked up from reference TRBV7-2 and TRBJ1-2, is GAGVSQSPSNKVTEKGKDVELRCDPISGHTALYWYRQSLGQGLEFLIYFQGNSAPDKSGLPSDRFSAERTGGSVSTLTIQRTQQEDSAVYLCASSLGQIYGYTFGSGTRLTVV.

This clone was recorded a few times. The chain uses TRBV10-3 and TRBJ2-1, with 10 bases fitting TRBD1. This CDR3 has 14 amino acids. In germline, CDR1 is ENHRY, CDR2 SYGVKD. The V gene end was trimmed by 6 bases and the J gene end by 8 bases; junction bases not matched to a gene: 7. CDR3 region: CAIRKTGTGDEQFF. The CDR3 region has the DNA TGTGCCATCAGAAAAACCGGGACAGGGGATGAGCAGTTCTTC.

The CDR3 reads CASSLLGTGASGANVLTF. The CDR3 DNA is TGTGCCAGCAGCTTACTTGGGACAGGGGCCTCTGGGGCCAACGTCCTGACTTTC. The chain employs TRBV27 and TRBJ2-6; 10 positions match TRBD1. The germline V gene encodes CDR1 MNHEY and CDR2 SMNVEV (reference sequence). The CDR3 contains 18 residues. J lost 0 bases, V lost 6 bases, and 8 bases had no gene match. Full variable domain (outside the CDR3, taken from reference TRBV27 and TRBJ2-6): EAQVTQNPRYLITVTGKKLTVTCSQNMNHEYMSWYRQDPGLGLRQIYYSMNVEVTDKGDVPEGYKVSRKEKRNFPLILESPSPNQTSLYFCASSLLGTGASGANVLTFGAGSRLTVL.

The chain combines TRBV9 with TRBJ2-3, with 9 bases matching TRBD1. CDR3 size: 16 residues. CDR1 SGDLS and CDR2 YYNGEE come from the germline V gene. The trim removed 4 bases at V and 2 bases at J, leaving 8 bases unmatched. The CDR3 DNA reads as TGTGCCAGCAGCAGACCCGGGACAGGGCTCACAGATACGCAGTATTTT. It specifies CASSRPGTGLTDTQYF.

The rearrangement links TRBV28 to TRBJ1-1, with unresolved D. V was clipped by 6 bases and J by 4 bases, with 6 bases between them. CDR1 and CDR2 from the germline V gene are MDHEN and SYDVKM. This CDR3 region has 11 residues. The CDR3 DNA follows: TGTGCCAGCAGACTGAGCACTGAAGCTTTCTTT. Encoded protein: CASRLSTEAFF.

This clone has a handful of counts. The gene calls are TRBV4-3 and TRBJ1-5, with D perhaps TRBD1 (5 bases). Trimming stripped 0 bases from V and 6 bases from J, with 12 bases between. The CDR3 runs to 15 residues. Germline CDR1 is LGHNA and CDR2 is YSLEER. The CDR3 DNA reads TGCGCCAGCAGCCAAGAGGCGGGGCCGTTTCAGCCCCAGCATTTT. This codes for CASSQEAGPFQPQHF.

The table lists this clone with a few counts. CDR3 amino acids: CASSQDIELFF. The DNA for the CDR3 is TGTGCCAGCAGCCAAGATATTGAACTGTTTTTT. This sequence joins TRBV4-2 and TRBJ1-4; no definite D call. The CDR3 runs to 11 residues. Per the germline V gene, CDR1 is LGHNA and CDR2 is YNFKEQ. Trimming removed 0 bases at V and 12 bases at J, with 5 bases between.

The chain employs TRBV30 and TRBJ2-2; the match to TRBD1 covers 7 bases. The CDR3 runs to 19 residues. Trimming took 0 bases from V and 1 from J; bases not matched to a gene: 14. Germline V gene data show CDR1 as GTSNPN and CDR2 as SVGIG (reference sequence). The CDR3: CAWSVGGRVGAGNTGELFF. Written as DNA, the CDR3 is TGTGCCTGGAGTGTAGGGGGCCGAGTGGGGGCGGGGAACACCGGGGAGCTGTTTTTT.

The chain links TRBV2 to TRBJ2-7, with TRBD1 matching over 12 bases. The CDR3 contains 13 residues. J gave up 7 bases and V 7 bases, and 5 bases lay outside the gene matches. Germline V gene lookup returns CDR1 SNHLY and CDR2 FYNNEI. The CDR3 protein is CASKGQGAGEQYF. CDR3 nucleotide sequence: TGTGCCAGCAAGGGACAGGGGGCCGGGGAGCAGTACTTC.

The rearrangement uses TRBV2 and TRBJ1-6; 12 nucleotides line up with TRBD1. The J segment lost 9 bases and the V segment lost 4 bases, leaving 1 base of the junction unmatched. The CDR3 runs 14 residues. Germline lookup yields CDR1 SNHLY and CDR2 FYNNEI. In DNA form, the CDR3 reads TGTGCCAGCAGTGCGGGACAGGGGGCTTCACCCCTCCACTTT. This codes for CASSAGQGASPLHF.

For the CDR3, the DNA is TGTGCCAGCTCACCACGCCAGGGAAGTGAAGCTTTCTTT. It translates to CASSPRQGSEAFF. The V and J genes are TRBV18 and TRBJ1-1; D possibly corresponds to TRBD1 (5 bases). Trimming cost V 1 base and J 7 bases, with 10 bases left between them. The CDR3 covers 13 residues. Germline loops: CDR1 KGHSH, CDR2 LQKENI.

The chain carries TRBV9 and TRBJ2-2; 12 bases fit TRBD2. The ends lost 4 bases at V and 5 bases at J; junction bases unmatched: 6. The length of the CDR3 is 16 residues. Germline V gives CDR1 SGDLS, CDR2 YYNGEE. CDR3 sequence: CASSNPLAGGTGELFF. CDR3 DNA sequence: TGTGCCAGCAGCAATCCACTAGCGGGGGGAACCGGGGAGCTGTTTTTT.

V and J are TRBV7-2 and TRBJ2-2, with D hard to call. Germline V lookup: CDR1 SGHTA, CDR2 FQGNSA. CDR3 length: 16 amino acids. The ends were cut back, 6 bases at V and 1 base at J, with 15 bases in the middle. The CDR3 DNA reads as TGTGCCAGCAGTTCCCTCCGAGAGGTGAACACCGGGGAGCTGTTTTTT. As protein: CASSSLREVNTGELFF.

The table lists this clone with a few counts. This chain connects TRBV7-3 to TRBJ2-5; no firm D call. There are 13 residues in the CDR3. Germline CDR1 is SGHTA and CDR2 is FQGTGA. The ends were cut back, 5 bases at V and 0 bases at J, with 7 bases in the middle. The CDR3 is CASSPPNQETQYF. Here the CDR3 DNA reads TGTGCCAGCAGCCCCCCCAACCAAGAGACCCAGTACTTC.

The V and J genes are TRBV6-1 and TRBJ1-2; tentative D call: TRBD1 (5 bases). Germline CDR1 reads MNHNS; CDR2 reads SASEGT. V lost 2 bases to trimming and J lost 2 bases, with 6 bases between them. This CDR3 spans 13 amino acids. In DNA, the CDR3 is TGTGCCAGCAGTGAACAGGGAAACTATGGCTACACCTTC. Translation: CASSEQGNYGYTF.

V usage is TRBV4-2 and J usage is TRBJ1-2, with TRBD1 identical over 7 bases. CDR1 and CDR2 (germline): LGHNA, YNFKEQ. V was pared by 0 bases and J by 5 bases, with 6 bases of the junction left unmatched. This CDR3 spans 15 amino acids. CDR3 residues: CASSQEKGAFYGYTF. DNA for the CDR3: TGTGCCAGCAGCCAAGAAAAGGGGGCGTTTTATGGCTACACCTTC.

This clone has only one observation. The J gene is TRBJ2-7, the V gene TRBV20-1; D is unclear. V was pared by 5 bases and J by 9 bases, with 11 bases between. CDR3 length: 10 amino acids. Germline values: CDR1 DFQATT, CDR2 SNEGSKA (reference sequence). The CDR3 is CSAGPNTQYF. CDR3 coding DNA: TGCAGTGCTGGGCCCAATACGCAGTACTTC.

This chain links TRBV11-2 with TRBJ2-5, with D perhaps matching TRBD2 (6 bases). The tail of the sequence fits TRBJ2-7 better, so the J call may be wrong. This CDR3 has 15 residues. The germline V gene has CDR1 SGHAT and CDR2 FQNNGV. CDR3 nucleotides: TGTGCCAGCAGCTTAGGGCTAGCGTCCGGCTACGAGCAGTACTTC. Its protein is CASSLGLASGYEQYF.